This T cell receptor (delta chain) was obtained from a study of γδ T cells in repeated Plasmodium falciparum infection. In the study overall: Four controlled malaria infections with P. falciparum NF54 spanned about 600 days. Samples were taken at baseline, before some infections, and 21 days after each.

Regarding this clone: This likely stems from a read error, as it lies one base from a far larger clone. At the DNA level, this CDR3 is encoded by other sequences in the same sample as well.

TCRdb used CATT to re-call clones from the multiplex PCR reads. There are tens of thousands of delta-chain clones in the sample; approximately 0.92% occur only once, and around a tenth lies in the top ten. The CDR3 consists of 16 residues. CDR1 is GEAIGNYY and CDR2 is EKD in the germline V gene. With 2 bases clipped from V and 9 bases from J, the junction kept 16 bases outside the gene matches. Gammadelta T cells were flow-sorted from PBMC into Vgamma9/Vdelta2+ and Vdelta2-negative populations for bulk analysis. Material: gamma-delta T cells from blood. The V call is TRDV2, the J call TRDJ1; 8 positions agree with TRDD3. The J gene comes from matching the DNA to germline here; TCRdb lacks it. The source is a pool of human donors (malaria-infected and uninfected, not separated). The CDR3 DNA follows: TGTGCCTGTGACAGACTAGGGGATACAAGAATGAAGGAACTCATCTTT. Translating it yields CACDRLGDTRMKELIF.